This T cell receptor beta chain appears in the sequencing data of a study of human T cells and chemical hapten exposure. Regarding time point: pre-sensitization, week 0. The treatment: therapeutic diphenylcyclopropenone sensitization with weekly scalp DPC. This clonotype showed up many times. During construction of the library, unique molecular identifiers were attached to individual cDNA molecules for quantitative, reproducible TCR counting. MiXCR was run by TCRdb on the RACE reads, yielding one entry per CDR3 protein. The sample has 350,000 to 400,000 distinct CDR3 sequences; approximately 5.1% are singletons. Germline values: CDR1 DFQATT, CDR2 SNEGSKA (reference sequence). The CDR3 has 14 amino acids. The germline V and J ends were trimmed by 0 bases and 2 bases, with 10 bases remaining between them.

This clonotype was sampled from a woman aged 45-59 years with alopecia areata. Some clones in this sample may be carry-over from other donors' samples. The chain carries TRBV20-1 and TRBJ1-1; D remains unclear. The sample here was whole blood, taken in connection with sensitization to the hapten diphenylcyclopropenone (DPC). CDR3 in amino acids: CSARDPRANTEAFF. Here the CDR3 DNA reads TGCAGTGCTAGAGATCCCCGGGCAAACACTGAAGCTTTCTTT.